This T cell receptor beta chain was sequenced during a study of radiotherapy plus CTLA-4 blockade in lung cancer. At the level of the study: In under 20% of patients, objective responses were seen; roughly 30% had disease control. General study results and limits: Reports identified early blood T cell clone dynamics, with interferon-beta, as the best response predictor. TCR clones from tumors expanded in blood after radiotherapy plus ipilimumab.

Regarding this clone: Its antigen is currently unknown.

CDR1 is MNHEY, CDR2 SMNVEV, per germline (reference sequence). Trimming took 7 bases from V and 5 from J; bases not matched to a gene: 6. The CDR3 has 13 residues. The method was immunoSEQ multiplex PCR; TCRdb's version includes in-frame clones alone and lacks a portion of them. This repertoire shows some 80,000 clones, around 81% found once; its top ten account for 22%. Receiving focal radiation plus CTLA-4 blockade with ipilimumab were patients who had chemo-refractory metastatic non-small-cell lung cancer. The TCR sequence derives from a human donor with non-small cell lung cancer whose response to radiotherapy plus ipilimumab could not be evaluated. Some clones in this sample may be carry-over from other donors' samples. The source was peripheral blood, collected from a patient treated with radiotherapy plus ipilimumab. This rearrangement joins TRBV27 to TRBJ2-5, with 8 bases lining up with TRBD1. In DNA, the CDR3 is TGTGCCAGCACCCGGACAGGGTCGGAGACCCAGTACTTC. As protein: CASTRTGSETQYF.